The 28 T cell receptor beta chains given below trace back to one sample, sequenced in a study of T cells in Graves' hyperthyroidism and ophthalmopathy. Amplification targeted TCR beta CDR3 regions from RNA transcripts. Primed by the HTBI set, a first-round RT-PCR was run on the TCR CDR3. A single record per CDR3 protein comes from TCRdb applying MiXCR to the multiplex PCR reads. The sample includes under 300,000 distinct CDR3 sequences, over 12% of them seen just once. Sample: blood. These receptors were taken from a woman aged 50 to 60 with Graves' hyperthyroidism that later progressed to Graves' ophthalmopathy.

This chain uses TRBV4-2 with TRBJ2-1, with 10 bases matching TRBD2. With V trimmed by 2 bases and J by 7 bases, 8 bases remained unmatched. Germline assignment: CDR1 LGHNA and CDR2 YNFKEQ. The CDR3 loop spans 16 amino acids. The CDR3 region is CASSQSGSGRINEQFF. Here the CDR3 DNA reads TGTGCCAGCAGCCAATCGGGTAGCGGGAGGATAAATGAGCAGTTCTTC.

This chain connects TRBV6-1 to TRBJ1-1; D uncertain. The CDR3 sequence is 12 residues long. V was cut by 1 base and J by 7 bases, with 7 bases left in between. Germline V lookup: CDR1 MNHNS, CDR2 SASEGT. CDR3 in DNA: TGTGCCAGCAGTGAAGGGACCCTTGAAGCTTTCTTT. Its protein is CASSEGTLEAFF.

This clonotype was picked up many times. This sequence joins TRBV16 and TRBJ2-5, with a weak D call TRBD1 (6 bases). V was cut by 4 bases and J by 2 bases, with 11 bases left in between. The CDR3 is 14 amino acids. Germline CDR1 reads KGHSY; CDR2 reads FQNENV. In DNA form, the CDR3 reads TGTGCCAGCAGCCTTGGACAGCCACAAGAGACCCAGTACTTC. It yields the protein CASSLGQPQETQYF.

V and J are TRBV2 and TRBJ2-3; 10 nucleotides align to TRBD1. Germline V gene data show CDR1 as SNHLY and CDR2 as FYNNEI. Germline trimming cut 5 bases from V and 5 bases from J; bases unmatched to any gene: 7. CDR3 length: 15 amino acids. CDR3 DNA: TGTGCCAGCAGTCCTCGGACAGGGGGAGGAGATACGCAGTATTTT. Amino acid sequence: CASSPRTGGGDTQYF.

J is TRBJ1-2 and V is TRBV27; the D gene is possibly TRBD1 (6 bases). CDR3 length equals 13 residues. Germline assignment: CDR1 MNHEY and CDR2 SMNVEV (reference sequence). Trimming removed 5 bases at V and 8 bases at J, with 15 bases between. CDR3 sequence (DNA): TGTGCCAGCAGTACCCGGGGGGGGGGCGGCTACACCTTC. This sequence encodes CASSTRGGGGYTF.

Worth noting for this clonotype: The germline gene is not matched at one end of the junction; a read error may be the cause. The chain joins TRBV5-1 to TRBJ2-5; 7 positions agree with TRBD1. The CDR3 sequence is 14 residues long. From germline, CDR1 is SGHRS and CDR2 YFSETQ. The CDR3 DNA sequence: TGCGCCAGCAGAACCGGGACAGCGCAAGGGACCCAGTACTTC. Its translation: CASRTGTAQGTQYF.

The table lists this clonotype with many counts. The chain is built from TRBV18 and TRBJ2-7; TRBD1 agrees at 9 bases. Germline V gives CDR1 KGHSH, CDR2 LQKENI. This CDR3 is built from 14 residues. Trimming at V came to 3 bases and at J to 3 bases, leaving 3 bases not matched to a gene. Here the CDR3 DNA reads TGTGCCAGCTCACCTCTGGGACAGGGCTACGAGCAGTACTTC. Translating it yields CASSPLGQGYEQYF.

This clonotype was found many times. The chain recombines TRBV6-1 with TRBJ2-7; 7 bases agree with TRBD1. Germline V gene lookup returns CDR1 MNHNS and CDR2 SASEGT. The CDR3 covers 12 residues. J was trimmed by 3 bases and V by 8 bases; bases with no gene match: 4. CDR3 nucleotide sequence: TGTGCCAGCTTGTCAGGGGGCTACGAGCAGTACTTC. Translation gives CASLSGGYEQYF.

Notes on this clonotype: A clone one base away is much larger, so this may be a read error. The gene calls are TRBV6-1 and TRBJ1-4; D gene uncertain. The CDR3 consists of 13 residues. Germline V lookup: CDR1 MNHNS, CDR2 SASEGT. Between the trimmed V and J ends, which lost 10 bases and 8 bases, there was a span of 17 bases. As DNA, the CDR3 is TGTGCCACCTCGACCTTCAATATCGAAAAACTGTTTTTT. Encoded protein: CATSTFNIEKLFF.

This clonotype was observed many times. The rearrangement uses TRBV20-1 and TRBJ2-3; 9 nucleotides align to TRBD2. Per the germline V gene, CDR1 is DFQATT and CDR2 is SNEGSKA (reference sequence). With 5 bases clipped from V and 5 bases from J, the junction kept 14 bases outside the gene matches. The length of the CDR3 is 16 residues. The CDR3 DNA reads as TGCAGTGCTGTCCCAGTACTAGCGGGTGTCTTAGATACGCAGTATTTT. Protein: CSAVPVLAGVLDTQYF.

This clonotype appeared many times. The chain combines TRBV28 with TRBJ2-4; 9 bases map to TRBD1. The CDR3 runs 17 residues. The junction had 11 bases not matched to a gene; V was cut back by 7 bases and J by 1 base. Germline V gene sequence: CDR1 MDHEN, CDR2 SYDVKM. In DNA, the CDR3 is TGTGCCAGCAACGCCGGACAGGGGAAGGGGGCCAAAAACATTCAGTACTTC. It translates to CASNAGQGKGAKNIQYF.

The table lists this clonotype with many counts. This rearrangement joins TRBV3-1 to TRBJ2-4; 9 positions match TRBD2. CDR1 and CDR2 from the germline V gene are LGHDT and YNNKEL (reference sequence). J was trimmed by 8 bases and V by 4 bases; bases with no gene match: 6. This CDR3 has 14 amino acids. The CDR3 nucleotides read TGTGCCAGCAGCCTCCGCGGGGGGGGGGACATTCAGTACTTC. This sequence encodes CASSLRGGGDIQYF. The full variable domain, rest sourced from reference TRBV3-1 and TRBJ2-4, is DTAVSQTPKYLVTQMGNDKSIKCEQNLGHDTMYWYKQDSKKFLKIMFSYNNKELIINETVPNRFSPKSPDKAHLNLHINSLELGDSAVYFCASSLRGGGDIQYFGAGTRLSVL.

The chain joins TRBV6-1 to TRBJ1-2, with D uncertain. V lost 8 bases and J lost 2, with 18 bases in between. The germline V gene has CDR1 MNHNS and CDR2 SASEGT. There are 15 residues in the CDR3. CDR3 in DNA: TGTGCCAGCGCCCCGGGCCCATCGCTAAACTATGGCTACACCTTC. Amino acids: CASAPGPSLNYGYTF.

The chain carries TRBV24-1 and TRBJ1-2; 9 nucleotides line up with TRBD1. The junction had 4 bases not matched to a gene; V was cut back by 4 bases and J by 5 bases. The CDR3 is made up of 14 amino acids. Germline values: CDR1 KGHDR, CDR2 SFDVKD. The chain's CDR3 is CATSDLGTGYGYTF. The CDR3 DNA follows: TGTGCCACCAGTGACCTCGGGACAGGGTATGGCTACACCTTC.

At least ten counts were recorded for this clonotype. Here the CDR3 reads CATSDLLDRGTQYF. In DNA, the CDR3 is TGTGCCACCAGTGATTTGCTAGATCGTGGGACCCAGTACTTC. This chain joins TRBV24-1 and TRBJ2-5; D call uncertain. The CDR3 sequence is 14 residues long. The V gene's germline CDR1 is KGHDR and CDR2 SFDVKD. The germline V and J ends were trimmed by 0 bases and 7 bases, with 11 bases remaining between them.

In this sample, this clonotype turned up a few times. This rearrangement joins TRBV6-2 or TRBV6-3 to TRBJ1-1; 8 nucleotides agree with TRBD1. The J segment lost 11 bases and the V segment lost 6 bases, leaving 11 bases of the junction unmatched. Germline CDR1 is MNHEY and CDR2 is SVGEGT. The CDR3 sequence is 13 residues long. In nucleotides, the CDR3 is TGTGCCAGCAGCCACGGACAGGGTCTTGACGCTTTCTTT. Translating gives CASSHGQGLDAFF.

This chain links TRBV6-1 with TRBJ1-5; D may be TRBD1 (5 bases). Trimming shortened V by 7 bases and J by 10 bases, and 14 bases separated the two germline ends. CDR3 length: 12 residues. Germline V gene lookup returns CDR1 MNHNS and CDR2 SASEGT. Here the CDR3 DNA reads TGTGCCAGCACCAACGGGGGGTCCCCCCAGCATTTT. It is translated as CASTNGGSPQHF.

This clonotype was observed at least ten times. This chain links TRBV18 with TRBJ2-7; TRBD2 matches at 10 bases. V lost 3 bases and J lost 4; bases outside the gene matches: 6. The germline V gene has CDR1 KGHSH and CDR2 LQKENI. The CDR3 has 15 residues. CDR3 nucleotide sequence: TGTGCCAGCTCACCCCCTAGCGGGAGTAAGTACGAGCAGTACTTC. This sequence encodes CASSPPSGSKYEQYF. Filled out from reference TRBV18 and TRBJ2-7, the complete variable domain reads NAGVMQNPRHLVRRRGQEARLRCSPMKGHSHVYWYRQLPEEGLKFMVYLQKENIIDESGMPKERFSAEFPKEGPSILRIQQVVRGDSAAYFCASSPPSGSKYEQYFGPGTRLTVT.

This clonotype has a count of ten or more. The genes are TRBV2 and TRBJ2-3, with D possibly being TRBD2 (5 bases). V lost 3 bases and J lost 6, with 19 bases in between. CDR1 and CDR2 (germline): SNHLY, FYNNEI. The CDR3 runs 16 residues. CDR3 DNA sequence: TGTGCCAGCAGTGAGGGTCGAGGGCCCGGGCCGGATACGCAGTATTTT. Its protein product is CASSEGRGPGPDTQYF.

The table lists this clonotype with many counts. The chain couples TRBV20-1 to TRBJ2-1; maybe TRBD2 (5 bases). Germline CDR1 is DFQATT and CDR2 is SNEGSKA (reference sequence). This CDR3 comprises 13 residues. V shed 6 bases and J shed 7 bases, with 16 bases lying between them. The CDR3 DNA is TGCAGTGCCCCCCTCACTAGTGGGAATGAGCAGTTCTTC. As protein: CSAPLTSGNEQFF.

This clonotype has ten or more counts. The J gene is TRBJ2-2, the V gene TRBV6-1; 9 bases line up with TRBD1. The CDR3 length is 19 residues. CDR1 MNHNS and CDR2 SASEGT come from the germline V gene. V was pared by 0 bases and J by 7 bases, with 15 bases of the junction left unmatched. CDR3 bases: TGTGCCAGCAGTGAAGCGGGGGCTTCGGGACAGGGCTTGATCGGGGAGCTGTTTTTT. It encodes CASSEAGASGQGLIGELFF.

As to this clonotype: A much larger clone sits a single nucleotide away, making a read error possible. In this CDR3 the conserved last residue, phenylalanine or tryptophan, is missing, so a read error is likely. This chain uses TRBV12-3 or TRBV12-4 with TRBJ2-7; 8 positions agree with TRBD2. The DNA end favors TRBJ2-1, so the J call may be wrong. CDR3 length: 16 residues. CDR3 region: CASSLRPGLGSTEQFL. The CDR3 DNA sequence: TGTGCCAGCAGTTTAAGGCCGGGACTAGGCTCCACTGAGCAGTTCCTC.

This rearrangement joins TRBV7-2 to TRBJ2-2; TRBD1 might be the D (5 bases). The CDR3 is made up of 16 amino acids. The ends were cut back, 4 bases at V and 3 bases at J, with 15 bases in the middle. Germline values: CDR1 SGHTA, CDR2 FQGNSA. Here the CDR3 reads CASSSSDKIHTGELFF. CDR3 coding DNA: TGTGCCAGCAGCTCCTCGGACAAGATTCACACCGGGGAGCTGTTTTTT. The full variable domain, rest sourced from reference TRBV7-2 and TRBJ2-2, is GAGVSQSPSNKVTEKGKDVELRCDPISGHTALYWYRQSLGQGLEFLIYFQGNSAPDKSGLPSDRFSAERTGGSVSTLTIQRTQQEDSAVYLCASSSSDKIHTGELFFGEGSRLTVL.

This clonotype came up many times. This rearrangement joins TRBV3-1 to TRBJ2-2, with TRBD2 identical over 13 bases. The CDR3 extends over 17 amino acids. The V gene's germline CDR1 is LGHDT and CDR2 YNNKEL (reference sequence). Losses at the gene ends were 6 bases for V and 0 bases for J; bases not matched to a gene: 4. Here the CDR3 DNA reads TGTGCCAGCAGACCGGGACTAGCGGGACCGAACACCGGGGAGCTGTTTTTT. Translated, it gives CASRPGLAGPNTGELFF.

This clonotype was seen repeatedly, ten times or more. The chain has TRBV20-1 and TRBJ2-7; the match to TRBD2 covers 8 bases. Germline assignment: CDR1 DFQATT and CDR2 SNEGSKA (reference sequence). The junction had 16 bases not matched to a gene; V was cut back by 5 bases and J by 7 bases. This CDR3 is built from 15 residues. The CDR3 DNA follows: TGCAGTGCTTCCCGGGGGGGAGGGGGTCTAGGGGAGCAGTACTTC. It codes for CSASRGGGGLGEQYF.

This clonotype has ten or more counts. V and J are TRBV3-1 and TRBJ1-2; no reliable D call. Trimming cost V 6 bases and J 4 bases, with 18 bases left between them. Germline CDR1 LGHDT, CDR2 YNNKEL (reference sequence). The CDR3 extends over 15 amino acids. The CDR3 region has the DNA TGTGCCAGCAGTCACTCCGGAATCCGACCCTATGGCTACACCTTC. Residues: CASSHSGIRPYGYTF.

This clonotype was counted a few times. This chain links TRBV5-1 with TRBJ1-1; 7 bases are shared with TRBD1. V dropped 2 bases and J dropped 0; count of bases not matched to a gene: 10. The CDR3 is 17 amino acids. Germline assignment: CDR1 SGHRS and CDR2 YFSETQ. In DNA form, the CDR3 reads TGCGCCAGCAGCTTCACCAGGGGGGGCCCTATGAACACTGAAGCTTTCTTT. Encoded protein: CASSFTRGGPMNTEAFF. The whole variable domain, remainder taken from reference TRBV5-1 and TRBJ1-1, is KAGVTQTPRYLIKTRGQQVTLSCSPISGHRSVSWYQQTPGQGLQFLFEYFSETQRNKGNFPGRFSGRQFSNSRSEMNVSTLELGDSALYLCASSFTRGGPMNTEAFFGQGTRLTVV.

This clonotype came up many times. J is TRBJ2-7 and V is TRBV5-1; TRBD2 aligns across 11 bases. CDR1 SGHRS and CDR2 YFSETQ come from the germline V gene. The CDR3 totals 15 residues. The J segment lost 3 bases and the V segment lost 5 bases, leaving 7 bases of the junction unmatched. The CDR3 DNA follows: TGCGCCAGCAGAACCGGGACTAGCGGAGTCTACGAGCAGTACTTC. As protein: CASRTGTSGVYEQYF.